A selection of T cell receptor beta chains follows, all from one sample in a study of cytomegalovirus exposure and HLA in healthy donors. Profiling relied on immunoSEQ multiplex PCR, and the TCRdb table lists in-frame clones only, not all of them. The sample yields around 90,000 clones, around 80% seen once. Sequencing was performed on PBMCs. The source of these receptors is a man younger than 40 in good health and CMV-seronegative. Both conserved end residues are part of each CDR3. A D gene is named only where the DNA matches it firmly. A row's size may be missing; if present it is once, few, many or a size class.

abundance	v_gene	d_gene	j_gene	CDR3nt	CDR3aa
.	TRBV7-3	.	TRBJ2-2	TGTGCCAGCAGCTTATTGGCGACTAGAGGTACCGGGGAGCTGTTTTTT	CASSLLATRGTGELFF
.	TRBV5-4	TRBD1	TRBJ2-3	TGTGCCAGCAGCTCAGCCGGGACAGGGTGGACAGATACGCAGTATTTT	CASSSAGTGWTDTQYF
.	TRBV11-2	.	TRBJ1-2	TGTGCCAGCAGCTCCGAGGTGGGGGGCTATGGCTACACCTTC	CASSSEVGGYGYTF
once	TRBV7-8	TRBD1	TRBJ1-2	TGTGCCAGCAGCTTACCTGGGACAGGGCGAGGAAGTGGCTACACCTTC	CASSLPGTGRGSGYTF
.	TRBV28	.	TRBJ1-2	TGTGCCAGCAGGTCGTCAGGGTCCATCTTCTATGGCTACACCTTC	CASRSSGSIFYGYTF
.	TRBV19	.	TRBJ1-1	TGTGCCAGTAGTATCGCGGGATCCACTGAAGCTTTCTTT	CASSIAGSTEAFF
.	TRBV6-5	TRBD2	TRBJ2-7	TGTGCCAGTAAGACTAGCGGGAGCTCCTACGAGCAGTACTTC	CASKTSGSSYEQYF
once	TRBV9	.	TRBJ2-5	TGTGCCAGCAGCGTAAGACAGTACCAAGAGACCCAGTACTTC	CASSVRQYQETQYF
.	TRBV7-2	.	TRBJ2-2	TGTGCCAGCAGACAGACAGTTGCCGGGGAGCTGTTTTTT	CASRQTVAGELFF
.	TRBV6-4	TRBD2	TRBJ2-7	TGTGCCAGCAGTGAGGAAGCGGGAGCTCTATACGAGCAGTACTTC	CASSEEAGALYEQYF
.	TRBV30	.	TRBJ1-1	TGTGCCTGGAGTGTGGTCCCGACGAGGCCTGAAGCTTTCTTT	CAWSVVPTRPEAFF
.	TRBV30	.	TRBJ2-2	TGTGCCTGGAGTCGCCCGACATGGACACCCAACACCGGGGAGCTGTTTTTT	CAWSRPTWTPNTGELFF
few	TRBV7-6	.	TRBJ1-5	TGTGCCAGCAGCCAAAAATGGGGCTATCAGCCCCAGCATTTT	CASSQKWGYQPQHF
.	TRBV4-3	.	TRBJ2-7	TGCGCCAGCAGCCAAGATAGGGCAGGGGGGAAGAACGAGCAGTACTTC	CASSQDRAGGKNEQYF
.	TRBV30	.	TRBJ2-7	TGTGCCGGCACTTCAGGCTACGAGCAGTACTTC	CAGTSGYEQYF
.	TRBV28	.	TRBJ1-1	TGTGCCAGCAGTTCCCCGGGGGGCGCGAACACTGAAGCTTTCTTT	CASSSPGGANTEAFF
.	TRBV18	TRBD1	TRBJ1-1	TGTGCCAGCTCACCATTGGACAGGGACACTGAAGCTTTCTTT	CASSPLDRDTEAFF
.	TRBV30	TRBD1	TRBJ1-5	TGTGCCTGGAATAGAGGACAGGGAATTTCCCAGCCCCAGCATTTT	CAWNRGQGISQPQHF
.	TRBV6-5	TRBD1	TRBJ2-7	TGTGCCAGCAGTCAGGACAGGGCGCAACAGTACTTC	CASSQDRAQQYF
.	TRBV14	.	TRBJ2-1	TGTGCCAGCAGCCAAGACTTTGGAGTGGATGAGCAGTTCTTC	CASSQDFGVDEQFF
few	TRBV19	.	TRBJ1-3	TGTGCCAGTAGTAGGGCTTCTGGAAACACCATATATTTT	CASSRASGNTIYF
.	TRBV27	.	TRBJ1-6	TGTGCCAGCAGTTTATACGGGGGGGACTATAATTCACCCCTCCACTTT	CASSLYGGDYNSPLHF
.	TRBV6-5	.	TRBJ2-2	TGTGCCAGCAGACTACAGGGAGGGACCGGGGAGCTGTTTTTT	CASRLQGGTGELFF
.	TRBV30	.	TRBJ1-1	TGTGCCTGGAGTCCTAACGGGGACTCTGAAGCTTTCTTT	CAWSPNGDSEAFF
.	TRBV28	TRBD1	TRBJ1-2	TGTGCCAGCAGTGACAGGGGATACTATGGCTACACCTTC	CASSDRGYYGYTF
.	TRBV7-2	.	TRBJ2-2	TGTGCCAGCAGCTTAGGGGGACACAACACCGGGGAGCTGTTTTTT	CASSLGGHNTGELFF
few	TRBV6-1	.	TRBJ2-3	TGTGCCAGCACCGACGGGTCTGCCCCTACAGATACGCAGTATTTT	CASTDGSAPTDTQYF
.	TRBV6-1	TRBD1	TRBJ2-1	TGTGCCAGCAGTGACGACAGGGGTACCTACAATGAGCAGTTCTTC	CASSDDRGTYNEQFF
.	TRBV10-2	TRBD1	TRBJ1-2	TGCGCCAGCAGTCAACTAAGGGGACAGGGGGCGGTGCGAGGCTACACCTTC	CASSQLRGQGAVRGYTF
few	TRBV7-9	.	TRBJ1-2	TGTGCCAGCAGCTTCAACAGGGATGGCTACACCTTC	CASSFNRDGYTF
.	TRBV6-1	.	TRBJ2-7	TGTGCCAGCAGTGAAGGTCGGGACTACGAGCAGTACTTC	CASSEGRDYEQYF
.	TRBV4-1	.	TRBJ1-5	TGCGCCAGCAGCCTGGGGGGTGGGAATCAGCCCCAGCATTTT	CASSLGGGNQPQHF
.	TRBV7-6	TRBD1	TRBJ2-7	TGTGCCAGCAGCTTATCGGGGACAGGGTTCTACGAGCAGTACTTC	CASSLSGTGFYEQYF
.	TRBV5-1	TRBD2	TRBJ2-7	TGCGCCAGCAGCTTGGCCGAAAGCGGGGGGTACGAGCAGTACTTC	CASSLAESGGYEQYF
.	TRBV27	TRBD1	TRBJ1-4	TGTGCCAGCAGTCCCGGACAGGCTTATAATGAAAAACTGTTTTTT	CASSPGQAYNEKLFF
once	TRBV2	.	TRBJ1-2	TGTGCCAGCAGTGAAGGACAGGTGTCGCGGGGCTACACCTTC	CASSEGQVSRGYTF
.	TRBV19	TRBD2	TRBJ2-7	TGTGCCAGTAGTAATAGGCTAGCGGCTAAATACGAGCAGTACTTC	CASSNRLAAKYEQYF
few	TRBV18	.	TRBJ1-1	TGTGCCAGCTCACCGCGGACGGGGGGAAAGGGGAACACTGAAGCTTTCTTT	CASSPRTGGKGNTEAFF
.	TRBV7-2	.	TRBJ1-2	TGTGCCAGCAGCTTACACGAGGTTTCTATCTATGGCTACACCTTC	CASSLHEVSIYGYTF
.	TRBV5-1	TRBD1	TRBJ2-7	TGCGCCAGCCGGGGACAGACAAGCTCCTACGAGCAGTACTTC	CASRGQTSSYEQYF
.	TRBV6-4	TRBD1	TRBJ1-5	TGTGCCAGCAGTCAAGAGGAAAGGGACAGGTTTCCCGGTCAGCCCCAGCATTTT	CASSQEERDRFPGQPQHF
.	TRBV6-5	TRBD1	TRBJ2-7	TGTGCCAGCAGACCTTCGACAGGGTCCTACGAGCAGTACTTC	CASRPSTGSYEQYF
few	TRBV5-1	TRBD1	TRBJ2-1	TGCGCCAGCAGCTTGGGACAGGGGATCTACAATGAGCAGTTCTTC	CASSLGQGIYNEQFF
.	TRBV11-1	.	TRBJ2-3	TGTGCCAGCAGCGTCCGGGGGGCTAGCTCAGATACGCAGTATTTT	CASSVRGASSDTQYF
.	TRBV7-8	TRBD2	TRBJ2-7	TGTGCCAGCAGCTTAAGGAGACTAGCGGGGGTTTCCTCCTACGAGCAGTACTTC	CASSLRRLAGVSSYEQYF
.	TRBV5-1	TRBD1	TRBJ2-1	TGCGCCAGCGCGGGACAGGGGGCCTACAATGAGCAGTTCTTC	CASAGQGAYNEQFF
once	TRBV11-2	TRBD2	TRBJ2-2	TGTGCCAGCAGCTCGCGACTAGCGGGAGTCGGGGAGCTGTTTTTT	CASSSRLAGVGELFF
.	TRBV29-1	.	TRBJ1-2	TGCAGCGTCCCCCCCCGGACAGATAACTATGGCTACACCTTC	CSVPPRTDNYGYTF
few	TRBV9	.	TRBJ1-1	TGTGCCAGCAGCGTAGGCGGGGACACTGAAGCTTTCTTT	CASSVGGDTEAFF
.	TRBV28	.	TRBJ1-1	TGTGCCAGCAGTTTTTGGGCTTACAACACTGAAGCTTTCTTT	CASSFWAYNTEAFF
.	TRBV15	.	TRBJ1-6	TGTGCCACCAGCAGAGATCTCGAGGTGAATTCACCCCTCCACTTT	CATSRDLEVNSPLHF